The 26 T cell receptor beta chains given below trace back to one sample, sequenced in a study of beta chain features in type 1 diabetes. Study-level results: For Type 1 diabetes patients, all four CD4+ subsets carried TCRB CDR3s that were moderately but significantly shorter.

cDNA synthesis used the whole RNA isolate, giving expressed TCRB sequences. Only in-frame clones appear in the TCRdb table, and some are missing; sequencing was by immunoSEQ multiplex PCR. The sample holds some 330,000 clones; 10% to 15% are singletons and the top ten take approximately 0.011%. Their recognized antigens are unknown. The sample taken for sequencing was naive CD4+ T cells from blood. These receptors came from a woman between 18 and 29 years old with type 1 diabetes.

The table lists this clone with a few counts. V and J are TRBV28 and TRBJ2-3, with 9 nucleotides matching TRBD1. CDR1 and CDR2 (germline): MDHEN, SYDVKM. Losses at the gene ends were 6 bases for V and 3 bases for J; bases not matched to a gene: 4. CDR3 length equals 14 residues. In DNA, the CDR3 is TGTGCCAGCAGGCGACAGGGGGTGACAGATACGCAGTATTTT. The encoded protein is CASRRQGVTDTQYF.

The CDR3 loop is CAIGEVQLYGYTF. CDR3 coding DNA: TGTGCCATCGGGGAAGTCCAGCTATATGGCTACACCTTC. This chain links TRBV2 with TRBJ1-2; D unclear. The CDR3 has 13 residues. Germline V CDR1 and CDR2: SNHLY, FYNNEI. Trimming left V 10 bases short and J 5 bases short, with 17 bases between.

The chain employs TRBV7-9 and TRBJ1-1; 7 bases map to TRBD1. CDR3 length equals 15 residues. CDR1 is SEHNR and CDR2 is FQNEAQ in the germline V gene (reference sequence). V shed 1 base and J 5 bases; nucleotides not matched to a gene: 7. CDR3 sequence: CASSLEGTAETEAFF. The CDR3, as DNA: TGTGCCAGCAGCTTAGAAGGGACAGCCGAGACTGAAGCTTTCTTT.

This chain connects TRBV18 to TRBJ2-3; 11 bases match TRBD2. CDR1 KGHSH and CDR2 LQKENI come from the germline V gene. J lost 0 bases, V lost 3 bases, and 5 bases had no gene match. The CDR3 runs 17 residues. The CDR3 is CASSPGLAASSTDTQYF. The CDR3 nucleotides are TGTGCCAGCTCACCGGGACTAGCGGCTTCTAGCACAGATACGCAGTATTTT.

This clone showed up just a few times. The chain combines TRBV4-3 with TRBJ1-2, with 7 bases lining up with TRBD1. Germline V lookup: CDR1 LGHNA, CDR2 YSLEER. The J segment lost 7 bases and the V segment lost 4 bases, leaving 18 bases of the junction unmatched. The CDR3 consists of 17 residues. CDR3 coding DNA: TGCGCCAGCAGCCGACTGGTGGGGCAGGGGGAAAGAGGTGGCTACACCTTC. It yields the protein CASSRLVGQGERGGYTF.

This clone was observed a few times. The chain recombines TRBV4-3 with TRBJ2-4; 7 positions agree with TRBD2. The CDR3 extends over 17 amino acids. V dropped 0 bases and J dropped 3; count of bases not matched to a gene: 8. Germline loops: CDR1 LGHNA, CDR2 YSLEER. The CDR3 loop is CASSQESPAGVKNIQYF. CDR3 nucleotide sequence: TGCGCCAGCAGCCAAGAATCCCCGGCGGGGGTCAAAAACATTCAGTACTTC.

This clone was found a few times. The V and J genes are TRBV18 and TRBJ1-2; D gene ambiguous. This CDR3 has 14 residues. V was pared by 0 bases and J by 4 bases, with 9 bases between. CDR1 and CDR2 from the germline V gene are KGHSH and LQKENI. CDR3 loop: CASSPPARGYGYTF. CDR3 coding DNA: TGTGCCAGCTCACCACCGGCACGCGGCTATGGCTACACCTTC.

This clone appeared a few times. The chain employs TRBV5-1 and TRBJ1-5, with D maybe TRBD1 (6 bases). This CDR3 spans 14 amino acids. Trimming removed 4 bases from V and 7 bases from J, with 15 bases in between. CDR1 and CDR2 (germline): SGHRS, YFSETQ. The CDR3 sequence is CASSATGPGQPQHF. The CDR3 region has the DNA TGCGCCAGCAGCGCCACAGGGCCGGGGCAGCCCCAGCATTTT. The full variable domain, with the rest looked up from reference TRBV5-1 and TRBJ1-5, is KAGVTQTPRYLIKTRGQQVTLSCSPISGHRSVSWYQQTPGQGLQFLFEYFSETQRNKGNFPGRFSGRQFSNSRSEMNVSTLELGDSALYLCASSATGPGQPQHFGDGTRLSIL.

This chain links TRBV7-9 with TRBJ2-3, with D perhaps TRBD2 (6 bases). Trimming took 4 bases from V and 5 from J, leaving 19 bases between them. The CDR3 runs to 16 residues. Per germline, CDR1 SEHNR and CDR2 FQNEAQ (reference sequence). The CDR3 sequence: CASSSRSPGEGDTQYF. CDR3 DNA: TGTGCCAGCAGCTCAAGAAGTCCGGGAGAAGGAGATACGCAGTATTTT.

This clone was seen a handful of times. This chain links TRBV11-2 with TRBJ1-4, with D possibly being TRBD1 (6 bases). The CDR3 has 13 residues. Germline CDR1 SGHAT, CDR2 FQNNGV. Trimming took 4 bases from V and 4 from J, leaving 7 bases between them. The CDR3 nucleotides read TGTGCCAGCAGCTCGGACAGTAATGAAAAACTGTTTTTT. Translating it yields CASSSDSNEKLFF.

This clone was seen only a few times. V is TRBV5-1 and J is TRBJ2-5; D is perhaps TRBD1 (6 bases). CDR3 size: 13 residues. Germline loops: CDR1 SGHRS, CDR2 YFSETQ. V was trimmed by 4 bases and J by 5 bases, leaving 12 bases between them. The CDR3 spells CASSTGTGETQYF. DNA of the CDR3: TGCGCCAGCAGCACAGGGACCGGGGAGACCCAGTACTTC.

This clone was seen more than once but under ten times. This sequence joins TRBV7-9 and TRBJ2-5; 12 nucleotides line up with TRBD1. CDR3 length: 15 amino acids. Germline V CDR1 and CDR2: SEHNR, FQNEAQ (reference sequence). Trimming took 3 bases from V and 7 from J; bases not matched to a gene: 6. CDR3 DNA: TGTGCCAGCAGCTTGGGGACAGGGGGCGCGGGGACCCAGTACTTC. Protein product: CASSLGTGGAGTQYF.

This clone has just a few counts. The V call is TRBV5-1, the J call TRBJ2-5; 9 bases fit TRBD1. CDR3 length equals 16 residues. Germline V gene data show CDR1 as SGHRS and CDR2 as YFSETQ. V was clipped by 5 bases and J by 1 base; unmatched bases: 9. The CDR3 protein is CASRWGQGRLQETQYF. The CDR3 coding sequence is TGCGCCAGCAGATGGGGACAGGGAAGGCTCCAAGAGACCCAGTACTTC.

The sample holds a few counts of this clone. The chain has TRBV2 and TRBJ1-1, with 9 bases lining up with TRBD1. The CDR3 spans 12 residues. Germline loops: CDR1 SNHLY, CDR2 FYNNEI. V shed 8 bases and J 8 bases; nucleotides not matched to a gene: 6. The DNA for the CDR3 is TGTGCCAGCGGTTACAGGGGGCGCGAAGCTTTCTTT. Its translation: CASGYRGREAFF.

The gene calls are TRBV2 and TRBJ1-5; D unclear. Germline-derived CDR1 and CDR2 are SNHLY and FYNNEI. The CDR3 loop spans 11 amino acids. V lost 5 bases and J 12 bases, leaving 11 bases between the germline ends. CDR3 in DNA: TGTGCCAGCAGTTCGGGTTCTTACCAGCATTTT. Translating gives CASSSGSYQHF.

The chain joins TRBV10-3 to TRBJ2-2; tentative D call: TRBD1 (6 bases). CDR1 and CDR2 from the germline V gene are ENHRY and SYGVKD. V lost 8 bases to trimming and J lost 1 base, with 11 bases between them. CDR3 length: 14 amino acids. The CDR3 nucleotides read TGTGCCATCCGACCGGGACAGAACACCGGGGAGCTGTTTTTT. Translating gives CAIRPGQNTGELFF.

The chain couples TRBV15 to TRBJ2-7; TRBD1 is a possible D gene (6 bases). The germline V gene encodes CDR1 LNHNV and CDR2 YYDKDF (reference sequence). Trimming pared 0 bases from V and 5 bases from J, leaving 11 bases between. CDR3 length: 14 amino acids. CDR3 nucleotide sequence: TGTGCCACCAGCAGAGATCAGGGGCCCAACGAGCAGTACTTC. Translation gives CATSRDQGPNEQYF. Using reference TRBV15 and TRBJ2-7 for the parts outside the CDR3, the full variable domain is DAMVIQNPRYQVTQFGKPVTLSCSQTLNHNVMYWYQQKSSQAPKLLFHYYDKDFNNEADTPDNFQSRRPNTSFCFLDIRSPGLGDTAMYLCATSRDQGPNEQYFGPGTRLTVT.

There are a few counts of this clone. The chain couples TRBV19 to TRBJ2-1, with 8 bases matching TRBD2. The ends lost 3 bases at V and 5 bases at J; junction bases unmatched: 3. The CDR3 sequence is 14 residues long. Germline CDR1 is LNHDA and CDR2 is SQIVND (reference sequence). The DNA of the CDR3 is TGTGCCAGTAGTATCGGGGGGGAACACAATGAGCAGTTCTTC. Translating it yields CASSIGGEHNEQFF.

V usage is TRBV28 and J usage is TRBJ2-1; a weak D match, TRBD1 (6 bases). Germline lookup yields CDR1 MDHEN and CDR2 SYDVKM. V was cut by 5 bases and J by 3 bases, with 17 bases left in between. The CDR3 length is 16 residues. The CDR3 sequence: CASSSDRRIHYNEQFF. The CDR3 bases are TGTGCCAGCAGTAGCGACAGGAGGATCCACTACAATGAGCAGTTCTTC.

This clone was seen more than once but under ten times. The chain joins TRBV30 to TRBJ2-3; 10 nucleotides line up with TRBD2. The CDR3 sequence is 14 residues long. Germline V gene sequence: CDR1 GTSNPN, CDR2 SVGIG (reference sequence). Unmatched junction bases numbered 5, after V lost 4 bases and J lost 4 bases. This CDR3 reads CAWNLAGEADTQYF. CDR3 bases: TGTGCCTGGAACCTAGCGGGAGAGGCAGATACGCAGTATTTT.

The chain has TRBV7-9 and TRBJ1-1; 10 bases align to TRBD1. With V trimmed by 5 bases and J by 4 bases, 7 bases remained unmatched. Germline assignment: CDR1 SEHNR and CDR2 FQNEAQ (reference sequence). There are 15 residues in the CDR3. The CDR3 bases are TGTGCCAGCAGCCAGAGGACAGGGGGAAGCACTGAAGCTTTCTTT. It specifies CASSQRTGGSTEAFF. Full variable domain (outside the CDR3, taken from reference TRBV7-9 and TRBJ1-1): DTGVSQNPRHKITKRGQNVTFRCDPISEHNRLYWYRQTLGQGPEFLTYFQNEAQLEKSRLLSDRFSAERPKGSFSTLEIQRTEQGDSAMYLCASSQRTGGSTEAFFGQGTRLTVV.

The chain uses TRBV27 and TRBJ1-5; D gene uncertain. V gave up 3 bases and J gave up 0 bases, with 6 bases separating them. Germline V gene data show CDR1 as MNHEY and CDR2 as SMNVEV (reference sequence). CDR3 size: 14 residues. CDR3 sequence reads: CASSFADSNQPQHF. The CDR3, as DNA: TGTGCCAGCAGTTTTGCGGATAGCAATCAGCCCCAGCATTTT.

This clone appeared a few times. The chain couples TRBV18 to TRBJ2-1; 11 positions match TRBD1. Germline loops: CDR1 KGHSH, CDR2 LQKENI. With 8 bases clipped from V and 4 bases from J, the junction kept 7 bases outside the gene matches. This CDR3 is built from 15 residues. The CDR3 region is CASARRDRGYNEQFF. DNA for the CDR3: TGTGCCAGCGCGCGCCGGGACAGGGGGTACAATGAGCAGTTCTTC.

The chain links TRBV4-2 to TRBJ1-3, with D tentatively TRBD1 (5 bases). Germline-derived CDR1 and CDR2 are LGHNA and YNFKEQ. V was cut by 0 bases and J by 4 bases, with 13 bases left in between. The CDR3 length is 16 residues. The CDR3 here is CASSQDLWTPGNTIYF. The CDR3 coding sequence is TGTGCCAGCAGCCAAGATCTGTGGACACCAGGAAACACCATATATTTT.

Regarding this clone: Other DNA variants within this sample encode the same CDR3. The chain combines TRBV28 with TRBJ2-3; 9 nucleotides align to TRBD1. CDR3 length equals 15 residues. Trimming removed 6 bases from V and 1 base from J; junction bases left unmatched: 5. Germline V lookup: CDR1 MDHEN, CDR2 SYDVKM. The CDR3 DNA reads as TGTGCCAGCAGGCTACAGGGGGCGGGCACAGATACGCAGTATTTT. Amino acids: CASRLQGAGTDTQYF.

The rearrangement uses TRBV4-3 and TRBJ2-6; D ambiguous. Trimming shortened V by 3 bases and J by 0 bases, and 9 bases separated the two germline ends. The CDR3 loop spans 16 amino acids. CDR1 and CDR2 (germline): LGHNA, YSLEER. The DNA of the CDR3 is TGCGCCAGCAGCCAGGTCTATACCTCTGGGGCCAACGTCCTGACTTTC. It yields the protein CASSQVYTSGANVLTF.